This TCR beta chain derives from a study of metastatic and nonmetastatic thyroid tumors. The study, taken as a whole, reports: It was reportedly found that TCR beta diversity was significantly higher in malignant thyroid tumors than in benign nodules, a difference seen in both blood and tumor samples.

The CDR3 runs 13 residues. Germline V gives CDR1 SGHTA, CDR2 FQGNSA. Between the trimmed V and J ends, which lost 5 bases and 7 bases, there was a span of 12 bases. This clone was observed at least ten times. The antigen is unknown. Each patient went into thyroid surgery without having received any treatment. TCRdb re-called the PCR reads with MiXCR. The table has 60,000 or so clones, about 4% seen once. The sequence was collected from a female donor with papillary thyroid cancer or a benign thyroid nodule (not recorded which). Some clones in this sample may be carry-over from other donors' samples. The sample consisted of blood. This sequence joins TRBV7-2 and TRBJ2-1, with D tentatively TRBD1 (5 bases). CDR3 nucleotides: TGTGCCAGCAGCCTCTCTAGACAGAATGAGCAGTTCTTC. Translated, it gives CASSLSRQNEQFF.